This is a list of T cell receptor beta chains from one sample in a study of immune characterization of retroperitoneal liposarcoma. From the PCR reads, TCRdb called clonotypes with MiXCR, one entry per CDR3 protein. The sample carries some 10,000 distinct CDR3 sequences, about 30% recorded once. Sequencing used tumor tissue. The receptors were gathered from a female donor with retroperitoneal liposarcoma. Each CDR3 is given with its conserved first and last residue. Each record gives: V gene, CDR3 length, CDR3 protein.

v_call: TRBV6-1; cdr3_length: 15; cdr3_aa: CASSSGGASLNEQFF
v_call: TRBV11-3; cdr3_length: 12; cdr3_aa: CASSLETGELFF
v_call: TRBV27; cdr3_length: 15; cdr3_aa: CASSLYRGGGETQYF
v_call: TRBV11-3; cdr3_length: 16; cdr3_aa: CASSREGTAEYNEQYF
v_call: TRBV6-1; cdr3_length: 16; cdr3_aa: CASSRPGLAGTDTQYF
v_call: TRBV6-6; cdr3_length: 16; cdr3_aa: CASSSGTSGSTDTQYF
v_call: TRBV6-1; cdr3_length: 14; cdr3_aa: CASSALGVQETQFF
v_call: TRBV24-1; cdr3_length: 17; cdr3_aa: CATSDPGLAGIQETQYF
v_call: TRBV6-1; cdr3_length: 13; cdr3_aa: CASSGGNQDTQYF
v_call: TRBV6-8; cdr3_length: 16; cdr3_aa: CASSPHGEKGNQPQHF
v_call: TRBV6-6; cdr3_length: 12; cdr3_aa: CASSYGLDEQFF
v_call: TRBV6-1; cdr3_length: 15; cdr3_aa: CASSEVLAGENTQYF
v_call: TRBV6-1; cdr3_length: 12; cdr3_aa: CASSERPYEQFF
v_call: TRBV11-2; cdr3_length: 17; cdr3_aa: CASSLDSALGGRETQYF
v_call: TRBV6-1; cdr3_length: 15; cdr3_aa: CASSEGDPSSYEQYF
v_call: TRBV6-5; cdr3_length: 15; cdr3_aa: CASSYSRESTGELFF